This T cell receptor beta chain was obtained from a study of Graves' ophthalmopathy and Graves' hyperthyroidism. Investigators amplified TCR beta CDR3 regions from RNA transcripts. An opening RT-PCR round employed HTBI primers and preceded a second-round multiplex PCR. TCRdb called the multiplex PCR reads again in MiXCR, with one record for every CDR3 protein. The sample lists some 360,000 distinct CDR3 sequences, approximately 18% occurring once. The germline V gene encodes CDR1 MDHEN and CDR2 SYDVKM. The CDR3 runs 15 residues. About this clonotype: One junction end disagrees with the germline gene, perhaps due to a read error.

This sequence originates from an adult woman with stable Graves' hyperthyroidism. This chain joins TRBV28 and TRBJ1-2, with D perhaps matching TRBD1 (5 bases). Sequenced material: peripheral blood. The CDR3 sequence: CASSWGRISNYGYTF. In nucleotides, the CDR3 is TGTGCCAGCAGTTGGGGACGGATATCTAACTATGGTTACACCTTC.